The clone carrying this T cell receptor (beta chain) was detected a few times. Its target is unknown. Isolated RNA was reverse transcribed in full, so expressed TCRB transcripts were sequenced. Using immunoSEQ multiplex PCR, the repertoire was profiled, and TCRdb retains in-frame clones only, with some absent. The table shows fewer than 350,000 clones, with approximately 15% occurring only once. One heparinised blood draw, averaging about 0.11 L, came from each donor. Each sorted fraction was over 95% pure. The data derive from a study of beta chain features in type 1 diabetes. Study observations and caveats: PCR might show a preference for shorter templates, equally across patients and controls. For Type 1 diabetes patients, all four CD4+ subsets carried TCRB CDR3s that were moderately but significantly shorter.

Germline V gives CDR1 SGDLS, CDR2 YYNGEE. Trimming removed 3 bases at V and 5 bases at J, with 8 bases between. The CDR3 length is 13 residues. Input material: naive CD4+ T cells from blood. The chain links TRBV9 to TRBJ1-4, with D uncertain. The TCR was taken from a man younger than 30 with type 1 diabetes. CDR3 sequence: CASSAGENEKLFF. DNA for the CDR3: TGTGCCAGCAGCGCCGGGGAAAATGAAAAACTGTTTTTT. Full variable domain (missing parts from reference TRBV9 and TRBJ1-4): DSGVTQTPKHLITATGQRVTLRCSPRSGDLSVYWYQQSLDQGLQFLIQYYNGEERAKGNILERFSAQQFPDLHSELNLSSLELGDSALYFCASSAGENEKLFFGSGTQLSVL.